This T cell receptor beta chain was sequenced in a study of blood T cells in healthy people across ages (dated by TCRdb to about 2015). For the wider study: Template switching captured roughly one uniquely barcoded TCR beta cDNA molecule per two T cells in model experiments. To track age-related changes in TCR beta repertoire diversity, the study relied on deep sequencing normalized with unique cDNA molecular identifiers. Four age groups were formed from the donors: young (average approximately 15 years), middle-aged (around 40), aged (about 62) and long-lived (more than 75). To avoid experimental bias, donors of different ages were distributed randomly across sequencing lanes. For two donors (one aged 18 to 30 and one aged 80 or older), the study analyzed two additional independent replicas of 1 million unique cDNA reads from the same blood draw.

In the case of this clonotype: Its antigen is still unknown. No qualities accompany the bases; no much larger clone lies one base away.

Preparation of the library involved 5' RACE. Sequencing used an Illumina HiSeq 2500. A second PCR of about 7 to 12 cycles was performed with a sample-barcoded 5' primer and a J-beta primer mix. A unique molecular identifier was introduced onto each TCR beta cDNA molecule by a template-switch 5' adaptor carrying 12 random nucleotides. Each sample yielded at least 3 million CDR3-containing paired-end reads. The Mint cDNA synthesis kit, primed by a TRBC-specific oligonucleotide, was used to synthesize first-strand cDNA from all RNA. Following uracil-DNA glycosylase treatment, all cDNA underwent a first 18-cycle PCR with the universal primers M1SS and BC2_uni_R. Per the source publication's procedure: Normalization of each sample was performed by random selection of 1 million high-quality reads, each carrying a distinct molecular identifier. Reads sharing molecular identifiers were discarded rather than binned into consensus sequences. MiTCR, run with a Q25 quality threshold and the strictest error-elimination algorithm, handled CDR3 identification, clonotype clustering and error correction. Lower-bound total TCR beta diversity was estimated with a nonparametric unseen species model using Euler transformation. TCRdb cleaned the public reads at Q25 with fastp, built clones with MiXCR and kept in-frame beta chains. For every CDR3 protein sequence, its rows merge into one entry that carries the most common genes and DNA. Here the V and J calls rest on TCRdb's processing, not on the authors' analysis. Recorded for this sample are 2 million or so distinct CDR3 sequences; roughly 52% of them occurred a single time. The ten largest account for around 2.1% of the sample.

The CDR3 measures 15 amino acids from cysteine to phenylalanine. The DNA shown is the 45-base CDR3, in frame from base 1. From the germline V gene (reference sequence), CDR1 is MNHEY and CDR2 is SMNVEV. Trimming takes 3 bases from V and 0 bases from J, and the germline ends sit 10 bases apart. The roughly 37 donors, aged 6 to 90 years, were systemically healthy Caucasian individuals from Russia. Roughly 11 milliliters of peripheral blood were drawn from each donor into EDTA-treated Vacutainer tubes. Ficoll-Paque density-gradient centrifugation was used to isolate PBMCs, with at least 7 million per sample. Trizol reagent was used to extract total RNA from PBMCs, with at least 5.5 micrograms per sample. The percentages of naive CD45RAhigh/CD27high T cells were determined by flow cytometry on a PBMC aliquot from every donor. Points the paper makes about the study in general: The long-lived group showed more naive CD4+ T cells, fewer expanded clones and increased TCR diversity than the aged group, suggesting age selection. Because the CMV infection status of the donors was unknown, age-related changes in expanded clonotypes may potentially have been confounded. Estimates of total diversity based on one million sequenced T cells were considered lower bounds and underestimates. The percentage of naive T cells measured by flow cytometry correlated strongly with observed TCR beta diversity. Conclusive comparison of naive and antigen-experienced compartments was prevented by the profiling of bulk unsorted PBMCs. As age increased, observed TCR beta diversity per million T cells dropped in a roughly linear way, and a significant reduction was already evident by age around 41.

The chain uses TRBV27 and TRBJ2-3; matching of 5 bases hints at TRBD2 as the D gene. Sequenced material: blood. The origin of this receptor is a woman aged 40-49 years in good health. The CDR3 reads CASSFLRESTDTQYF. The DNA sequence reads TGTGCCAGCAGTTTTTTGAGGGAAAGCACAGATACGCAGTATTTT.